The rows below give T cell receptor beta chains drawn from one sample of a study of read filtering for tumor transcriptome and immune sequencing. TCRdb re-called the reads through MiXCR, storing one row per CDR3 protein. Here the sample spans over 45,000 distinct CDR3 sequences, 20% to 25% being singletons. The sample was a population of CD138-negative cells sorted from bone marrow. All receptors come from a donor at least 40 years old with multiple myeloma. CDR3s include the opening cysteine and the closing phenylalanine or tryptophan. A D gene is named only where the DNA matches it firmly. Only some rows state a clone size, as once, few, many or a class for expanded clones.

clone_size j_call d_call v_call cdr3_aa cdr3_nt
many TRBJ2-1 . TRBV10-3 CAISPGLAEQFF TGTGCCATCAGTCCGGGACTGGCAGAGCAGTTCTTC
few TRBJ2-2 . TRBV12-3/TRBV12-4 CASRFSDTGELFF TGTGCCAGCAGGTTTTCGGACACCGGGGAGCTGTTTTTT
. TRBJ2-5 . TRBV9 CASSTRHRETQYF TGTGCCAGCAGCACCAGACACCGAGAGACCCAGTACTTC
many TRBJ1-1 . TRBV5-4 CASSYERMNTEAFF TGTGCCAGCAGCTACGAGAGAATGAACACTGAAGCTTTCTTT
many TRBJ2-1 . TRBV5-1 CASSLFSLAANEQFF TGCGCCAGCAGCTTGTTCTCATTAGCCGCCAATGAGCAGTTCTTC
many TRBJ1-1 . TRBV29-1 CSVGPWDTEAFF TGCAGCGTTGGACCTTGGGACACTGAAGCTTTCTTT
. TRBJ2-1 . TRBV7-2 CASSPVHNERFF TGTGCCAGCAGCCCTGTACACAATGAGCGGTTCTTC
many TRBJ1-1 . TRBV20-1 CSARGTAGSNTEAFF TGCAGTGCTAGAGGCACTGCGGGGAGCAACACTGAAGCTTTCTTT
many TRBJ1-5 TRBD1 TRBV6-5 CASSPRTGRREIDQPQHF TGTGCCAGCAGTCCTAGGACAGGGCGGCGGGAAATCGATCAGCCCCAGCATTTT
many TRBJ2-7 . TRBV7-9 CASSLVGEEQYF TGTGCCAGCAGCTTGGTGGGGGAGGAGCAGTACTTC
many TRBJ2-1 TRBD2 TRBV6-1 CASSEAPSGGDNEQFF TGTGCCAGCAGTGAAGCGCCTAGCGGGGGAGACAATGAGCAGTTCTTC
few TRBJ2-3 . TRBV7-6 CASSGTERGTDTQYF TGTGCCAGCAGCGGGACGGAAAGAGGCACAGATACGCAGTATTTT
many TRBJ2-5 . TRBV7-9 CASSLKGQIQETQYF TGTGCCAGCAGCTTAAAAGGACAGATCCAAGAGACCCAGTACTTC
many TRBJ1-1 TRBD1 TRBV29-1 CSVPGTDRNWAFF TGCAGCGTCCCCGGGACGGACAGGAATTGGGCTTTCTTT
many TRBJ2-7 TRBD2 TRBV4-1 CASSRTSGGSYEQYF TGCGCCAGCAGCCGGACTAGCGGGGGGAGCTACGAGCAGTACTTC
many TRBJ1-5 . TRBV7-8 CASSPPGAIGAYSNQPQHF TGTGCCAGCAGCCCCCCAGGTGCAATTGGGGCATATAGCAATCAGCCCCAGCATTTT
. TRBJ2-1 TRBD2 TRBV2 CASSVELAGANEQFF TGTGCCAGCAGTGTAGAGCTAGCGGGAGCTAATGAGCAGTTCTTC
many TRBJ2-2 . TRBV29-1 CSVEAAGELFF TGCAGCGTTGAAGCCGCCGGGGAGCTGTTTTTT
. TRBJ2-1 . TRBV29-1 CSVEDWRDNEQFF TGCAGCGTTGAAGATTGGCGTGACAATGAGCAGTTCTTC
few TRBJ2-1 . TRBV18 CASSPNRGGEEQFF TGTGCCAGCTCACCAAACAGAGGGGGGGAGGAGCAGTTCTTC
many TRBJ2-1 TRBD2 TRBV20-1 CSALPSGSGYNEQFF TGCAGTGCTCTTCCTAGCGGGAGCGGCTACAATGAGCAGTTCTTC
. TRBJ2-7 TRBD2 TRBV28 CASSLPGGYEQYF TGTGCCAGCAGTTTACCGGGAGGGTACGAGCAGTACTTC
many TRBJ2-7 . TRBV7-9 CASSLNTAMGEQYF TGTGCCAGCAGCTTAAACACGGCTATGGGCGAGCAGTACTTC
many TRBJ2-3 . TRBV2 CASTEGSSTDTQYF TGTGCCAGCACGGAAGGCTCTAGCACAGATACGCAGTATTTT
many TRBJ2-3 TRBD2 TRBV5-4 CASSPARVKAGVVFTDTQYF TGTGCCAGCAGCCCGGCCAGGGTTAAAGCGGGAGTAGTCTTCACAGATACGCAGTATTTT
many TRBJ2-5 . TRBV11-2 CASSLYQETQYF TGTGCCAGCAGCTTGTACCAAGAGACCCAGTACTTC
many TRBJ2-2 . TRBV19 CAIEARNTGELFF TGTGCCATCGAGGCCAGGAACACCGGGGAGCTGTTTTTT
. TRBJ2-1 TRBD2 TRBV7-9 CASSLTVPGLAFNEQFF TGTGCCAGCAGCCTAACGGTACCGGGACTAGCGTTCAATGAGCAGTTCTTC
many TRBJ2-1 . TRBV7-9 CASSSGTTSSYNEQFF TGTGCCAGCAGCTCCGGGACAACGAGCTCCTACAATGAGCAGTTCTTC
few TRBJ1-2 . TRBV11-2 CASSLTEHGYTF TGTGCCAGCAGCTTAACGGAACATGGCTACACCTTC
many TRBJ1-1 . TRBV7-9 CASSFKKDTEAFF TGTGCCAGCAGCTTCAAAAAGGACACTGAAGCTTTCTTT